A single sample is the source of the 23 T cell receptor beta chains below, sequenced in a study of T cell responses to AZD1222 COVID-19 vaccine. The data were produced by immunoSEQ multiplex PCR, yet TCRdb's version contains in-frame clones alone and is incomplete. Of 150,000 to 200,000 clones in the sample, 85% to 95% were seen once. This specimen was peripheral blood, taken on day 0 of AZD1222 vaccination. These receptors originate from an adult in good health.

Of note for this clone: The junction departs from the called germline gene at one end, perhaps through a read error. V and J are TRBV19 and TRBJ2-1, with a tentative D call TRBD2 (5 bases). There are 14 residues in the CDR3. Germline lookup yields CDR1 LNHDA and CDR2 SQIVND (reference sequence). The CDR3 loop is CASSIGGYYDEQFF. CDR3 bases: TGTGCCAGTAGTATAGGCGGGTACTACGATGAGCAGTTCTTC. Full variable domain (missing parts from reference TRBV19 and TRBJ2-1): DGGITQSPKYLFRKEGQNVTLSCEQNLNHDAMYWYRQDPGQGLRLIYYSQIVNDFQKGDIAEGYSVSREKKESFPLTVTSAQKNPTAFYLCASSIGGYYDEQFFGPGTRLTVL.

The genes are TRBV7-9 and TRBJ1-1; 7 nucleotides align to TRBD1. The CDR3 runs 13 residues. CDR1 and CDR2 from the germline V gene are SEHNR and FQNEAQ (reference sequence). The junction had 5 bases not matched to a gene; V was cut back by 4 bases and J by 6 bases. This chain's CDR3 is CASSSTGIPEAFF. The CDR3 DNA sequence: TGTGCCAGCAGCTCGACAGGGATCCCTGAAGCTTTCTTT.

The rearrangement links TRBV5-6 to TRBJ2-3; TRBD2 aligns across 11 bases. The V gene's germline CDR1 is SGHDT and CDR2 YYEEEE. The CDR3 loop spans 16 amino acids. V shed 4 bases and J 4 bases; nucleotides not matched to a gene: 8. The CDR3 spells CASSRLAGGPSDTQYF. The CDR3 DNA reads TGTGCCAGCAGCCGATTAGCGGGAGGGCCTTCAGATACGCAGTATTTT.

The rearrangement links TRBV6-5 to TRBJ1-2; D not resolved. CDR3 length equals 14 residues. Trimming took off 0 bases at V and 4 bases at J, with 9 bases between the two ends. CDR1 is MNHEY and CDR2 is SVGAGI in the germline V gene. CDR3 protein: CASSYSSIGYGYTF. CDR3 bases: TGTGCCAGCAGTTACTCGTCCATCGGCTATGGCTACACCTTC.

The V and J genes are TRBV5-4 and TRBJ2-5; 9 bases are a match to TRBD2. Trimming cost V 4 bases and J 3 bases; bases outside gene matches: 7. This CDR3 region has 15 residues. Germline V CDR1 and CDR2: SGHNT, YYREEE (reference sequence). The CDR3 DNA sequence: TGTGCCAGCAGCCCAAGCGGGAGGCCGAAAGAGACCCAGTACTTC. As protein: CASSPSGRPKETQYF.

In the case of this clone: This CDR3 is also generated by other DNA sequences in the sample. The V gene is TRBV2, the J gene TRBJ2-7; TRBD1 is a possible D gene (6 bases). Trimming left V 6 bases short and J 3 bases short, with 9 bases between. This CDR3 has 12 amino acids. CDR1 SNHLY and CDR2 FYNNEI come from the germline V gene. This chain's CDR3 is CASRTGGYEQYF. The CDR3 bases are TGTGCCAGCAGGACAGGAGGCTACGAGCAGTACTTC.

The sample holds one count of this clone. V usage is TRBV14 and J usage is TRBJ1-1, with D perhaps matching TRBD1 (6 bases). CDR3 length: 14 residues. The germline CDR1 and CDR2 sequences are SGHDN and FVKESK. Trimming took 4 bases from V and 7 from J, leaving 16 bases between them. CDR3 protein: CASSLRTAWNEAFF. CDR3 coding DNA: TGTGCCAGCAGCCTAAGGACAGCCTGGAATGAAGCTTTCTTT.

V gene TRBV11-2 combines with J gene TRBJ2-1, with D maybe TRBD2 (5 bases). Trimming left V 9 bases short and J 7 bases short, with 13 bases between. This CDR3 has 12 residues. Germline V CDR1 and CDR2: SGHAT, FQNNGV. The CDR3 protein is CASMYRGNEQFF. Here the CDR3 DNA reads TGTGCCAGTATGTACCGGGGAAATGAGCAGTTCTTC.

This chain links TRBV19 with TRBJ2-7, with 7 positions matching TRBD1. The CDR3 extends over 15 amino acids. Germline V CDR1 and CDR2: LNHDA, SQIVND (reference sequence). The V segment lost 6 bases and the J segment 3 bases; nucleotides outside the gene matches: 11. The CDR3 DNA reads as TGTGCCAGTAGCAGGGACAGTCCTCTTCACTACGAGCAGTACTTC. It specifies CASSRDSPLHYEQYF.

The chain combines TRBV2 with TRBJ1-6, with D possibly TRBD1 on 6 matching bases. Germline CDR1 reads SNHLY; CDR2 reads FYNNEI. There are 12 residues in the CDR3. V lost 5 bases and J 10 bases, leaving 9 bases between the germline ends. DNA of the CDR3: TGTGCCAGCAGTAACGGGGGCTCACCCCTCCACTTT. Translating it yields CASSNGGSPLHF.

The chain has TRBV20-1 and TRBJ2-7; TRBD1 agrees at 7 bases. With 3 bases clipped from V and 4 bases from J, the junction kept 6 bases outside the gene matches. The CDR3 has 13 residues. The germline CDR1 and CDR2 sequences are DFQATT and SNEGSKA (reference sequence). The CDR3: CSASSVRGYEQYF. Written as DNA, the CDR3 is TGCAGTGCTAGTTCGGTCAGGGGGTACGAGCAGTACTTC.

V gene TRBV20-1 combines with J gene TRBJ2-1; weak D call: TRBD2 (5 bases). Germline V gene lookup returns CDR1 DFQATT and CDR2 SNEGSKA (reference sequence). The length of the CDR3 is 11 residues. Trimming removed 6 bases at V and 14 bases at J, with 17 bases between. The CDR3: CSAPRGTLEFF. As DNA, the CDR3 is TGCAGTGCCCCTCGGGGAACCCTAGAGTTCTTC.

This clone was picked up a small number of times. The chain links TRBV3-1 (or the pseudogene TRBV3-2) to TRBJ1-2; D gene ambiguous. CDR3 length: 14 residues. Trimming took off 4 bases at V and 0 bases at J, with 9 bases between the two ends. Germline V gene lookup returns CDR1 LGHDT and CDR2 YNNKEL (reference sequence). The CDR3 nucleotides read TGTGCCAGCAGCCGGGAACCAGCTAACTATGGCTACACCTTC. This codes for CASSREPANYGYTF.

This sequence joins TRBV5-1 and TRBJ1-2, with 10 positions matching TRBD1. This CDR3 spans 15 amino acids. With V trimmed by 6 bases and J by 8 bases, 13 bases remained unmatched. Germline-derived CDR1 and CDR2 are SGHRS and YFSETQ. The CDR3 coding sequence is TGCGCCAGCAACCCGGGACAGGGGATTCCGGGAGGCTACACCTTC. Protein product: CASNPGQGIPGGYTF.

The chain is built from TRBV6-2 or TRBV6-3 and TRBJ2-7; D possibly corresponds to TRBD1 (6 bases). Germline CDR1 and CDR2: MNHEY and SVGEGT. V shed 5 bases and J shed 6 bases, with 11 bases lying between them. CDR3 length: 12 residues. This chain's CDR3 is CASSNRDTEQYF. In DNA, the CDR3 is TGTGCCAGCAGTAATCGGGACACCGAGCAGTACTTC.

In this sample, this clone turned up a few times. The V call is TRBV3-1 (or the pseudogene TRBV3-2), the J call TRBJ2-7; 15 bases are shared with TRBD2. Germline V lookup: CDR1 LGHDT, CDR2 YNNKEL (reference sequence). The CDR3 totals 17 residues. V shed 1 base and J 6 bases; nucleotides not matched to a gene: 7. The chain's CDR3 is CASSQGTSGRVVVEQYF. In DNA form, the CDR3 reads TGTGCCAGCAGCCAAGGGACTAGCGGGAGGGTGGTAGTCGAGCAGTACTTC.

This clone was seen just once. This rearrangement joins TRBV25-1 to TRBJ1-2; no reliable D call. V lost 3 bases to trimming and J lost 8 bases, with 16 bases between them. The CDR3 runs to 14 residues. From germline, CDR1 is MGHDK and CDR2 SYGVNS. CDR3 sequence (DNA): TGTGCCAGCAGTGATGTTGGGTTGGGTTCGGGCTACACCTTC. This codes for CASSDVGLGSGYTF.

The V and J genes are TRBV4-2 and TRBJ1-1; D perhaps matches TRBD1 (5 bases). The V and J ends lost 1 base and 0 bases respectively, with 18 bases between them. The germline CDR1 and CDR2 sequences are LGHNA and YNFKEQ. This CDR3 contains 18 residues. CDR3 bases: TGTGCCAGCAGCCAAGCGTCTGTGTCGAGGACAATGAACACTGAAGCTTTCTTT. This encodes CASSQASVSRTMNTEAFF.

This chain connects TRBV30 to TRBJ2-7; D possibly uses TRBD1 or TRBD2 (6 bases each). The CDR3 is 15 amino acids. The V end lost 1 base, the J end lost 3 bases, and 16 bases lay between the germline ends. Per the germline V gene, CDR1 is GTSNPN and CDR2 is SVGIG (reference sequence). As DNA, the CDR3 is TGTGCCTGGAGTGCCCCCCCGGGGGCGCACTACGAGCAGTACTTC. Amino acids: CAWSAPPGAHYEQYF.

In DNA form, the CDR3 reads TGTGCCAGTAGTATCCGGGCCCTTTCCGGCTACACCTTC. Protein sequence: CASSIRALSGYTF. This chain joins TRBV19 and TRBJ1-2; D is uncertain. The CDR3 is 13 residues long. Trimming removed 3 bases at V and 8 bases at J, with 13 bases between. CDR1 and CDR2 (germline): LNHDA, SQIVND (reference sequence). Drawing the rest from reference TRBV19 and TRBJ1-2, the complete variable domain is DGGITQSPKYLFRKEGQNVTLSCEQNLNHDAMYWYRQDPGQGLRLIYYSQIVNDFQKGDIAEGYSVSREKKESFPLTVTSAQKNPTAFYLCASSIRALSGYTFGSGTRLTVV.

This sequence joins TRBV5-1 and TRBJ1-2; D may be TRBD1 (6 bases). Trimming left V 0 bases short and J 4 bases short, with 13 bases between. The germline V gene encodes CDR1 SGHRS and CDR2 YFSETQ. The CDR3 runs to 15 residues. DNA for the CDR3: TGCGCCAGCAGCTTGGGCGAGGGGGGCCGCTATGGCTACACCTTC. Protein product: CASSLGEGGRYGYTF.

The chain links TRBV13 to TRBJ2-1; maybe TRBD2 (5 bases). The CDR3 covers 13 residues. CDR1 and CDR2 (germline): PRHDT, FYEKMQ (reference sequence). Trimming shortened V by 7 bases and J by 5 bases, and 12 bases separated the two germline ends. The CDR3 DNA follows: TGTGCCAGCACATCAGAGGGCCACAATGAGCAGTTCTTC. As protein: CASTSEGHNEQFF. Variable domain in full (rest from reference TRBV13 and TRBJ2-1): AAGVIQSPRHLIKEKRETATLKCYPIPRHDTVYWYQQGPGQDPQFLISFYEKMQSDKGSIPDRFSAQQFSDYHSELNMSSLELGDSALYFCASTSEGHNEQFFGPGTRLTVL.

The rearrangement links TRBV6-4 to TRBJ1-1, with 9 positions matching TRBD1. Germline V CDR1 and CDR2: MRHNA, SNTAGT. V shed 9 bases and J 1 base; nucleotides not matched to a gene: 9. The CDR3 has 15 residues. As DNA, the CDR3 is TGTGCCAGTAAACAGGGGGCAAGACAGAACACTGAAGCTTTCTTT. Translation gives CASKQGARQNTEAFF.